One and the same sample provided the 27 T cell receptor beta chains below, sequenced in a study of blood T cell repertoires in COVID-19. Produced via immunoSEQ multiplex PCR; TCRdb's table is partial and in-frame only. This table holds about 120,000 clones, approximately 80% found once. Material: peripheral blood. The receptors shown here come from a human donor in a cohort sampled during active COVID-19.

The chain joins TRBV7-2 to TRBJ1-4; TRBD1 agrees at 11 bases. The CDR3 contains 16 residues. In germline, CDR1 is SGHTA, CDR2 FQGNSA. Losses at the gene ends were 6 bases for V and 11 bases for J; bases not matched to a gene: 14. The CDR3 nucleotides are TGTGCCAGCAGGTCGTCCGGACAGGGGGCGCCCCGCAAACTGTTTTTT. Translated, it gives CASRSSGQGAPRKLFF.

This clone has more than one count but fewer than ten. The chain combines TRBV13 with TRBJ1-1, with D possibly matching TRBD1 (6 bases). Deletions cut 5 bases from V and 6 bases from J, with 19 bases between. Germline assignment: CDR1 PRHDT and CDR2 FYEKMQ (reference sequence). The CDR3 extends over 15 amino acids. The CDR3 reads CASSGQRGAKSEAFF. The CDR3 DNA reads TGTGCCAGCAGCGGTCAACGGGGGGCTAAATCTGAAGCTTTCTTT.

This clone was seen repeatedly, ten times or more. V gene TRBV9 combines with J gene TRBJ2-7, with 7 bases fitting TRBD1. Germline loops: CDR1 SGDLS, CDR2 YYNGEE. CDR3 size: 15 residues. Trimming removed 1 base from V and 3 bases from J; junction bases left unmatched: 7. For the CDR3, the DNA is TGTGCCAGCAGCGTAAATGGCCAGGGGGTCTACGAGCAGTACTTC. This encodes CASSVNGQGVYEQYF.

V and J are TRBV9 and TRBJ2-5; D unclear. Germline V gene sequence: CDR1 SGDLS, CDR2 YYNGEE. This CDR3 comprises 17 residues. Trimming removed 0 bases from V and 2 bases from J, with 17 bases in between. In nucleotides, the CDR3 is TGTGCCAGCAGCGTAGGAACCCAAGTTGGAGTACAAGAGACCCAGTACTTC. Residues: CASSVGTQVGVQETQYF.

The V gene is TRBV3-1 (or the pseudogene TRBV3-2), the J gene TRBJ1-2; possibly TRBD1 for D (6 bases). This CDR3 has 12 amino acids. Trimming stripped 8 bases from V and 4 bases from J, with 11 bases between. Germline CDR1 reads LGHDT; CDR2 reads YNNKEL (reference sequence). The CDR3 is CASGGRSYGYTF. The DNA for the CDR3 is TGTGCCAGCGGGGGCCGGAGCTATGGCTACACCTTC.

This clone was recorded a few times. CDR3 sequence (DNA): TGCGCCAGCAGCCACCCAGACACCTACACCGGGGAGCTGTTTTTT. This codes for CASSHPDTYTGELFF. The chain recombines TRBV4-1 with TRBJ2-2; unclear D gene. The germline V gene has CDR1 MGHRA and CDR2 YSYEKL. With 3 bases removed from V and 3 bases from J, the gap between germline ends came to 11 bases. This CDR3 has 15 amino acids.

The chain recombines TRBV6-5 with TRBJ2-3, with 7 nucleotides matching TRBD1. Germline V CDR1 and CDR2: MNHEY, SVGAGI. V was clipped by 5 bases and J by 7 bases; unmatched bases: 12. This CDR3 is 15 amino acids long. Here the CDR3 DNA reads TGTGCCAGCAGTACCAGCCCGACAGGGTACAATACGCAGTATTTT. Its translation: CASSTSPTGYNTQYF.

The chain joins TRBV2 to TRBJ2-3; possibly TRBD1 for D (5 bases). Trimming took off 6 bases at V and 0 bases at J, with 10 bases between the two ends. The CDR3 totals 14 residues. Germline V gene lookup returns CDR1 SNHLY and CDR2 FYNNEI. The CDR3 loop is CASRIGASTDTQYF. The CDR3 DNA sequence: TGTGCCAGCAGAATTGGGGCTAGCACAGATACGCAGTATTTT.

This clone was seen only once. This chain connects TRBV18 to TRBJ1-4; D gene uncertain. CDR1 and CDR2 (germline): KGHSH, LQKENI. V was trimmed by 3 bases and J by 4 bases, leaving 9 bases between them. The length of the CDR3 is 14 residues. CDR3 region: CASSPRGYNEKLFF. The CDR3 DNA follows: TGTGCCAGCTCACCCCGGGGATATAATGAAAAACTGTTTTTT.

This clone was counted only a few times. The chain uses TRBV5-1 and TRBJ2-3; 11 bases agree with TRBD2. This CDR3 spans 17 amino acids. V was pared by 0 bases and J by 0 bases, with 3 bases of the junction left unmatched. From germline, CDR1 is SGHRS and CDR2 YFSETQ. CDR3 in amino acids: CASSLAVAGGSTDTQYF. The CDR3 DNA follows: TGCGCCAGCAGCTTGGCGGTAGCGGGGGGGAGCACAGATACGCAGTATTTT.

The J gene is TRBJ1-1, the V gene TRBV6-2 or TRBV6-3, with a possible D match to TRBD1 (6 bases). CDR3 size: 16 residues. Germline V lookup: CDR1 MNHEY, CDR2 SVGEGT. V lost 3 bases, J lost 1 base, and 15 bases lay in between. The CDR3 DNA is TGTGCCAGCAGTTATCTGTGGGGGGGCGAGAACACTGAAGCTTTCTTT. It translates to CASSYLWGGENTEAFF.

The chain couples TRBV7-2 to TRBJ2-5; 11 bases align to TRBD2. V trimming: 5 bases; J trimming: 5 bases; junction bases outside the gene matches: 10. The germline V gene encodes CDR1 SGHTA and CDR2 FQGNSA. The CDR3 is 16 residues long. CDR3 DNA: TGTGCCAGCAGCACAGTAGCGGGGGGGGCCTTTGAGACCCAGTACTTC. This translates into CASSTVAGGAFETQYF. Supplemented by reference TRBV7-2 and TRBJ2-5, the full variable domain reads GAGVSQSPSNKVTEKGKDVELRCDPISGHTALYWYRQSLGQGLEFLIYFQGNSAPDKSGLPSDRFSAERTGGSVSTLTIQRTQQEDSAVYLCASSTVAGGAFETQYFGPGTRLLVL.

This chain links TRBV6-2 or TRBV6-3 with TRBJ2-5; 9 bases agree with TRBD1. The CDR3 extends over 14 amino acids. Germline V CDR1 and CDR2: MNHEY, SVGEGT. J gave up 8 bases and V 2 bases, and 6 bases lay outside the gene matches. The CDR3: CASSYGQGQKTQYF. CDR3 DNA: TGTGCCAGCAGTTACGGACAGGGGCAGAAAACCCAGTACTTC.

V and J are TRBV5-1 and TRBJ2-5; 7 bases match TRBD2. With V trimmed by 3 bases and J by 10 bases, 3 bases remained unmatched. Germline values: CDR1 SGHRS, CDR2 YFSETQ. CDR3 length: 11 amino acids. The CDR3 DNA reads TGCGCCAGCAGCTCGGCGGGGGACCAGTACTTC. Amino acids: CASSSAGDQYF.

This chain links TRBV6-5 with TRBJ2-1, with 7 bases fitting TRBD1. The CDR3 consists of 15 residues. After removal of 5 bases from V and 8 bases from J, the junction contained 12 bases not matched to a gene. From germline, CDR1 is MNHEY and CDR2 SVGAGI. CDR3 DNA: TGTGCCAGCAGTCTAACAGGGGCAGGGGTGGATGAGCAGTTCTTC. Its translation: CASSLTGAGVDEQFF.

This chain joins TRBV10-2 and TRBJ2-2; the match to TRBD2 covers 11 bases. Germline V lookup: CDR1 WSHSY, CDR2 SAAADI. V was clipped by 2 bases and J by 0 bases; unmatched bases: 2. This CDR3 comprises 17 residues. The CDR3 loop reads CASSETSGGPNTGELFF. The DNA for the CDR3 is TGCGCCAGCAGTGAGACTAGCGGGGGCCCGAACACCGGGGAGCTGTTTTTT.

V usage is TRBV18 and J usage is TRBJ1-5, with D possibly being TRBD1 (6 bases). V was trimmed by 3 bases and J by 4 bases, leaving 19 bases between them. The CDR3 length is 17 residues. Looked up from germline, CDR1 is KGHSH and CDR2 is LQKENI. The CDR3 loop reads CASSPVTGSGSNQPQHF. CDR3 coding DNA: TGTGCCAGCTCACCGGTCACAGGGTCCGGATCAAATCAGCCCCAGCATTTT.

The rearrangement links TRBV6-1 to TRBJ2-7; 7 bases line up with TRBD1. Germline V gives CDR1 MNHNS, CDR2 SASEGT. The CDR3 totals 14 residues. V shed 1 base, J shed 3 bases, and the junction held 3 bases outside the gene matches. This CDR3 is CASSEDRGRYEQYF. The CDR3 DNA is TGTGCCAGCAGTGAAGACAGGGGACGCTACGAGCAGTACTTC.

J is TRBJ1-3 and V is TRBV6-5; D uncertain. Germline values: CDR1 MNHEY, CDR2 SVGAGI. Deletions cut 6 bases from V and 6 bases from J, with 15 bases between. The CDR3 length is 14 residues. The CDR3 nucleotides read TGTGCCAGCAGGGGAAGATTACTAGAAAACACCATATATTTT. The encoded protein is CASRGRLLENTIYF.

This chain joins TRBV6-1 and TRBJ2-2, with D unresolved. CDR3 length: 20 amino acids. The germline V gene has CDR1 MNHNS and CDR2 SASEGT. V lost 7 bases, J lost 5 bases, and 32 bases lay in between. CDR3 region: CASTELLFVGKYWRTGELFF. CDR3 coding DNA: TGTGCCAGCACTGAGCTTTTGTTTGTGGGCAAGTATTGGCGTACCGGGGAGCTGTTTTTT.

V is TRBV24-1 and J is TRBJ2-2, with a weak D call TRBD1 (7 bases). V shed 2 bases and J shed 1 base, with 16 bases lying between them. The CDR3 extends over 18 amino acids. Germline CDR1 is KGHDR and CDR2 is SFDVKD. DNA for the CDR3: TGTGCCACCAGTGATTCTGGGACAGCGGGCTTGAACACCGGGGAGCTGTTTTTT. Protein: CATSDSGTAGLNTGELFF.

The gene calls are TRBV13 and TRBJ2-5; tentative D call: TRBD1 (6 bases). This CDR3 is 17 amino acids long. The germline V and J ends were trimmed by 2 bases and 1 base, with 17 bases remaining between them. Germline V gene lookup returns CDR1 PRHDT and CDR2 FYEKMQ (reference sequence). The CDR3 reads CASSLTASLGGQETQYF. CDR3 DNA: TGTGCCAGCAGCTTAACCGCCAGTTTAGGGGGCCAAGAGACCCAGTACTTC.

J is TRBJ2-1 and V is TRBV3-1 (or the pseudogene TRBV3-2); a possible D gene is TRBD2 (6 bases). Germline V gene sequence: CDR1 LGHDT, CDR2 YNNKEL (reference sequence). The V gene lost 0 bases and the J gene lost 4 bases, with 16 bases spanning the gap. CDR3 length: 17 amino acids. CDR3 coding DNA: TGTGCCAGCAGCCAAGACCGGAGGGCGGGACTTTACAATGAGCAGTTCTTC. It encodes CASSQDRRAGLYNEQFF.

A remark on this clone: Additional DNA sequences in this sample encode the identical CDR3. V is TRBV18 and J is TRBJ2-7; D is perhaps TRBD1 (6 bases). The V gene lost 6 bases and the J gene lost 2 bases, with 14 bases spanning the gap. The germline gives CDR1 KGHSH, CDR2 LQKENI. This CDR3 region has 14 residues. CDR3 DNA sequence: TGTGCCAGCTCGCCGCCAGGACAGCCCTACGAGCAGTACTTC. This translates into CASSPPGQPYEQYF.

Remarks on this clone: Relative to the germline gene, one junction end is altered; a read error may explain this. The CDR3 nucleotides read TGTGCCAGCAGGGGAGGGACGGAAGGCAACCAGCCCCAGCATTTT. Translating gives CASRGGTEGNQPQHF. The chain combines TRBV28 with TRBJ1-5, with D tentatively TRBD1 (5 bases). The CDR3 runs to 15 residues. The V gene's germline CDR1 is MDHEN and CDR2 SYDVKM.

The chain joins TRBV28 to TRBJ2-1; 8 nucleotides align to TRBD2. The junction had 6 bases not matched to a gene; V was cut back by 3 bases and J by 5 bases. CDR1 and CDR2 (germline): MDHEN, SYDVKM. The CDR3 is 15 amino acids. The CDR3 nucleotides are TGTGCCAGCAGTTTCCGGGCGGGGGGTCACAATGAGCAGTTCTTC. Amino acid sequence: CASSFRAGGHNEQFF.

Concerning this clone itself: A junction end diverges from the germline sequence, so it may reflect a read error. The CDR3 bases are TGTGCTAGCAGCTTAGGAGCGGGGGGTTACAATGAGCAGTTCTTC. The encoded protein is CASSLGAGGYNEQFF. The chain recombines TRBV7-7 with TRBJ2-1; 9 bases are a match to TRBD2. Germline V gene lookup returns CDR1 SSHAT and CDR2 FNYEAQ (reference sequence). This CDR3 region has 15 residues.